This T cell receptor (beta chain) emerged from a study of T cells and copy number aberrations in small-cell lung cancer. Study-wide results and limits: Compared with adjacent lung tissue, tumors had lower T-cell richness and clonality and non-significantly lower density.

All donors had upfront surgery without preoperative chemotherapy, radiotherapy or any immunotherapy. Method: immunoSEQ multiplex PCR; TCRdb's copy keeps in-frame clones and lacks some. The sample yields about 9,600 clones, approximately 79% seen once. This clone was seen a handful of times. Its antigen is currently unknown. Per germline, CDR1 SEHNR and CDR2 FQNEAQ (reference sequence). The CDR3 is 15 amino acids. Between the trimmed V and J ends, which lost 1 base and 2 bases, there was a span of 11 bases. Source material: normal tissue next to the tumor. The rearrangement uses TRBV7-9 and TRBJ1-2; D is perhaps TRBD1 (6 bases). This receptor was identified in a man aged 60-69 years with small cell lung cancer. DNA of the CDR3: TGTGCCAGCAGCTTAGGGGCGACAGGAAACTATGGCTACACCTTC. Protein sequence: CASSLGATGNYGYTF.